Reported below is one TCR beta chain. The data belong to a study of blood T cell repertoires in COVID-19. Background on the study: The United States, Italy and Spain provided the acute and convalescent COVID-19 samples. The analysed material was cDNA or gDNA that came from T cells, B-cell-depleted T cells, or PBMCs.

Per the study methods: Using reference gene primer amplification, nucleated cell counts were estimated. The table came from immunoSEQ multiplex PCR; TCRdb's copy has only in-frame clones and leaves some out. The DNA was the basis for D and trimming; V, J and clone size are from that table. Among approximately 76,000 clones listed, approximately 89% were seen once. The V and J ends lost 7 bases and 0 bases, in that order; junction bases with no gene match: 21. The V gene's germline CDR1 is WNHNN and CDR2 SYGVQD (reference sequence). CDR3 length: 20 amino acids. The sample taken for sequencing was peripheral blood. The rearrangement uses TRBV10-1 and TRBJ2-3; 8 bases map to TRBD2. The clonotype originates from a woman of 80 years or more with active or convalescent COVID-19. The DNA of the CDR3 is TGCGCCAGCATACGACCCTGGCGCGGGGGGCCGGGTTTTAGCACAGATACGCAGTATTTT. It yields the protein CASIRPWRGGPGFSTDTQYF.